Shown below are 8 T cell receptor beta chains from a single sample sequenced in a study of shared clonotypes between healthy human individuals. Repertoires were generated with immunoSEQ multiplex PCR, while TCRdb's copy carries only in-frame clones and drops some. The sample has about 600,000 clones; roughly 97% are singletons. The sequenced sample consisted of naive CD4+ T cells sorted from blood. Noted subset: CD45RA+ positively selected. All receptors derive from a young woman in good health.

The rearrangement uses TRBV6-5 and TRBJ1-1; a possible D gene is TRBD1 (6 bases). CDR3 length equals 14 residues. Trimming removed 2 bases from V and 6 bases from J, with 13 bases in between. Germline V lookup: CDR1 MNHEY, CDR2 SVGAGI. The CDR3 loop is CASSYISGDAEAFF. CDR3 DNA sequence: TGTGCCAGCAGTTACATTTCAGGGGATGCTGAAGCTTTCTTT.

CDR3 nucleotides: TGTGCCAGCAGCTTAGATCGGGGACAGGGGAGGAAAGCTTTCTTT. Encoded protein: CASSLDRGQGRKAFF. The rearrangement joins TRBV11-2 to TRBJ1-1; 10 nucleotides align to TRBD1. Germline values: CDR1 SGHAT, CDR2 FQNNGV. This CDR3 region has 15 residues. Trimming removed 0 bases from V and 9 bases from J; junction bases left unmatched: 7.

The chain links TRBV5-4 to TRBJ1-2, with 8 bases aligning to TRBD1. The CDR3 spans 14 residues. Germline V gene lookup returns CDR1 SGHNT and CDR2 YYREEE (reference sequence). With V trimmed by 0 bases and J by 5 bases, 3 bases remained unmatched. CDR3 in amino acids: CASSLAGGEYGYTF. CDR3 nucleotide sequence: TGTGCCAGCAGCTTGGCAGGGGGCGAATATGGCTACACCTTC.

The V call is TRBV21-1, the J call TRBJ2-7; no check of the table's D call, TRBD2, against the DNA was made. TRBV21-1 is reported as a pseudogene. The CDR3 spans 15 residues. The CDR3 is CASSIGLAETYEQYF. CDR3 DNA sequence: TGTGCCAGCAGCATAGGACTAGCGGAGACCTACGAGCAGTACTTC.

V is TRBV29-1 and J is TRBJ2-2; D may correspond to TRBD1 or TRBD2 (5 bases each). V dropped 3 bases and J dropped 1 base, with 9 bases sitting between them. The CDR3 is made up of 14 amino acids. Germline V lookup: CDR1 SQVTM, CDR2 ANQGSEA. CDR3 bases: TGCAGCGTTGAGGGACCGATGAACACCGGGGAGCTGTTTTTT. Translation gives CSVEGPMNTGELFF.

J is TRBJ2-1 and V is TRBV28; TRBD1 matches at 7 bases. The trim removed 5 bases at V and 7 bases at J, leaving 2 bases unmatched. Germline V lookup: CDR1 MDHEN, CDR2 SYDVKM. The CDR3 consists of 12 residues. DNA of the CDR3: TGTGCCAGCAGTCAGACAGGGAATGAGCAGTTCTTC. Protein sequence: CASSQTGNEQFF.

The genes are TRBV10-1 and TRBJ2-1, with D perhaps assigned TRBD1 or TRBD2 (5 bases each). The length of the CDR3 is 13 residues. V was pared by 6 bases and J by 2 bases, with 8 bases between. The germline V gene has CDR1 WNHNN and CDR2 SYGVQD (reference sequence). Here the CDR3 DNA reads TGCGCCAGCAGAAGGGGACCCTACAATGAGCAGTTCTTC. It specifies CASRRGPYNEQFF.

As concerns this clone: Other DNA sequences within the sample encode an identical CDR3. The chain has TRBV11-3 and TRBJ2-2; D unclear. The CDR3 length is 12 residues. Germline CDR1 reads SGHNT; CDR2 reads YENEEA. V was trimmed by 3 bases and J by 1 base, leaving 0 bases between them. The CDR3 nucleotides read TGTGCCAGCAGCTTGAACACCGGGGAGCTGTTTTTT. Translation: CASSLNTGELFF.